This entry lists 15 T cell receptor beta chains sequenced from one sample in a study of memory B cells and T cells in multiple sclerosis. Stimulus-free culture yielded autoproliferating CFSE-dim and non-proliferating CFSE-high T cells, each sequenced separately. Cultures began with 45 million to 50 million CFSE-labeled PBMCs, unstimulated for six to seven days, with replicate wells pooled. These receptors are not linked to any known antigen. Sequenced by immunoSEQ multiplex PCR; TCRdb stores in-frame clones only, minus some. The sample records 25,000 to 35,000 clones, roughly 83% being singletons. The sequenced sample was PBMCs from blood kept in culture. The source is a human donor with multiple sclerosis.

The rearrangement joins TRBV6-1 to TRBJ2-3, with D maybe TRBD2 (5 bases). The CDR3 loop spans 16 amino acids. Trimming took off 0 bases at V and 2 bases at J, with 12 bases between the two ends. Germline V gene sequence: CDR1 MNHNS, CDR2 SASEGT. CDR3 protein: CASSEAGLALTDTQYF. The DNA of the CDR3 is TGTGCCAGCAGTGAAGCTGGGCTAGCACTCACAGATACGCAGTATTTT.

This chain joins TRBV11-2 and TRBJ2-2, with D perhaps given as TRBD1 or TRBD2 (5 bases each). The CDR3 loop spans 14 amino acids. From germline, CDR1 is SGHAT and CDR2 FQNNGV. Trimming removed 3 bases at V and 4 bases at J, with 9 bases between. The CDR3 coding sequence is TGTGCCAGCAGCTTTGTGAGGGGCACCGGGGAGCTGTTTTTT. It translates to CASSFVRGTGELFF.

V gene TRBV28 combines with J gene TRBJ2-5, with 9 bases matching TRBD2. The CDR3 is 16 residues long. Germline CDR1 MDHEN, CDR2 SYDVKM. V gave up 5 bases and J gave up 0 bases; unmatched junction bases: 7. CDR3 DNA: TGTGCCAGCAGTGTTCCAGGACTAGCGAACCAAGAGACCCAGTACTTC. Protein: CASSVPGLANQETQYF.

V is TRBV6-1 and J is TRBJ1-5, with D perhaps matching TRBD1 (5 bases). The CDR3 totals 15 residues. Germline CDR1 MNHNS, CDR2 SASEGT. Trimming took 2 bases from V and 5 from J, leaving 13 bases between them. Here the CDR3 reads CASSEIPRGDQPQHF. CDR3 sequence (DNA): TGTGCCAGCAGTGAAATCCCTCGGGGGGATCAGCCCCAGCATTTT.

The chain employs TRBV6-5 and TRBJ1-2; D is unresolved. This CDR3 is 13 amino acids long. With 5 bases removed from V and 4 bases from J, the gap between germline ends came to 11 bases. Germline V gene sequence: CDR1 MNHEY, CDR2 SVGAGI. The CDR3 protein is CASSISPSYGYTF. The CDR3 DNA reads as TGTGCCAGCAGTATATCACCTTCCTATGGCTACACCTTC.

The V and J genes are TRBV2 and TRBJ2-6, with D unresolved. The germline V and J ends were trimmed by 4 bases and 0 bases, with 4 bases remaining between them. Per germline, CDR1 SNHLY and CDR2 FYNNEI. The CDR3 loop spans 14 amino acids. CDR3 residues: CASSASSGANVLTF. CDR3 nucleotides: TGTGCCAGCAGTGCCAGCTCTGGGGCCAACGTCCTGACTTTC.

The chain uses TRBV2 and TRBJ2-1; 8 positions agree with TRBD2. This CDR3 is built from 16 residues. J gave up 3 bases and V 7 bases, and 11 bases lay outside the gene matches. Germline V gene lookup returns CDR1 SNHLY and CDR2 FYNNEI. In DNA, the CDR3 is TGTGCCAGCAAGACCCTTACTAGCGGCTTCTACAATGAGCAGTTCTTC. This translates into CASKTLTSGFYNEQFF.

This sequence joins TRBV6-5 and TRBJ2-7; 9 bases map to TRBD1. CDR3 length: 15 residues. J lost 3 bases, V lost 5 bases, and 8 bases had no gene match. CDR1 and CDR2 (germline): MNHEY, SVGAGI. CDR3 in amino acids: CASSLSDRGDYEQYF. CDR3 bases: TGTGCCAGCAGTCTATCGGACAGGGGCGACTACGAGCAGTACTTC.

The CDR3 bases are TGTGCCAGCAGTTTACTGGTTAACTATGGCTACACCTTC. Protein sequence: CASSLLVNYGYTF. J is TRBJ1-2 and V is TRBV28, with D uncertain. Germline V gene lookup returns CDR1 MDHEN and CDR2 SYDVKM. The CDR3 consists of 13 residues. The ends were cut back, 2 bases at V and 1 base at J, with 5 bases in the middle.

CDR3 in amino acids: CASGETGGPIEAFF. The CDR3 DNA sequence: TGTGCCAGCGGGGAAACAGGGGGGCCTATTGAAGCTTTCTTT. V and J are TRBV28 and TRBJ1-1, with TRBD1 matching 8 bases. Trimming took 8 bases from V and 7 from J; bases not matched to a gene: 12. The CDR3 contains 14 residues. In germline, CDR1 is MDHEN, CDR2 SYDVKM.

V usage is TRBV5-1 and J usage is TRBJ1-1, with a possible D match to TRBD1 (5 bases). CDR3 length equals 14 residues. V shed 6 bases and J shed 4 bases, with 16 bases lying between them. The germline V gene encodes CDR1 SGHRS and CDR2 YFSETQ. This CDR3 reads CASTSGGEGTEAFF. CDR3 DNA sequence: TGCGCCAGCACTAGCGGGGGAGAAGGCACTGAAGCTTTCTTT.

The chain couples TRBV12-5 to TRBJ2-1; 12 nucleotides agree with TRBD2. The CDR3 has 16 residues. In germline, CDR1 is LGHNT, CDR2 FRNRAP. V trimming: 0 bases; J trimming: 6 bases; junction bases outside the gene matches: 3. The CDR3 DNA reads TGTGCTAGTGGTTTGGTAGGGACTAGCGGGTTCAATGAGCAGTTCTTC. It translates to CASGLVGTSGFNEQFF.

V usage is TRBV19 and J usage is TRBJ1-4; a weak D match, TRBD1 (5 bases). Germline CDR1 reads LNHDA; CDR2 reads SQIVND (reference sequence). Trimming took 6 bases from V and 7 from J, leaving 15 bases between them. CDR3 length: 14 amino acids. The CDR3 reads CASSLQAEGEKLFF. In DNA form, the CDR3 reads TGTGCCAGTAGCCTACAGGCGGAAGGTGAAAAACTGTTTTTT. The whole variable domain, remainder taken from reference TRBV19 and TRBJ1-4, is DGGITQSPKYLFRKEGQNVTLSCEQNLNHDAMYWYRQDPGQGLRLIYYSQIVNDFQKGDIAEGYSVSREKKESFPLTVTSAQKNPTAFYLCASSLQAEGEKLFFGSGTQLSVL.

This sequence joins TRBV27 and TRBJ2-2, with 7 bases matching TRBD2. With V trimmed by 5 bases and J by 5 bases, 11 bases remained unmatched. The germline V gene encodes CDR1 MNHEY and CDR2 SMNVEV (reference sequence). This CDR3 spans 16 amino acids. CDR3 sequence: CASSPRLAFGTGELFF. As DNA, the CDR3 is TGTGCCAGCAGTCCGCGACTAGCTTTTGGGACCGGGGAGCTGTTTTTT.

The chain couples TRBV28 to TRBJ2-7; TRBD2 matches 11 bases. Germline assignment: CDR1 MDHEN and CDR2 SYDVKM. Germline trimming cut 3 bases from V and 2 bases from J; bases unmatched to any gene: 27. This CDR3 spans 23 amino acids. CDR3 sequence (DNA): TGTGCCAGCAGTTTGAGTCCGGGGCGTCGAGGAACTAGCGGGAGAAGAGGAACCTACGAGCAGTACTTC. It codes for CASSLSPGRRGTSGRRGTYEQYF.